This entry lists 17 T cell receptor beta chains sequenced from one sample in a study of radiotherapy plus CTLA-4 blockade in lung cancer. The method was immunoSEQ multiplex PCR; TCRdb's version includes in-frame clones alone and lacks a portion of them. The sample includes over 95,000 clones, roughly 79% of them seen just once. Material: peripheral blood, obtained from a patient treated with radiotherapy plus ipilimumab. The receptors derive from a human donor with non-small cell lung cancer who had a partial response to radiotherapy plus ipilimumab. Some clones in this sample may be carry-over from other donors' samples.

The rearrangement joins TRBV2 to TRBJ1-3; tentatively, D is TRBD1 (5 bases). Trimming cost V 2 bases and J 2 bases, with 13 bases left between them. The CDR3 runs 16 residues. CDR1 SNHLY and CDR2 FYNNEI come from the germline V gene. The CDR3 DNA reads TGTGCCAGCAGTGAAAGAGGCAGGGCGGCTGGAAACACCATATATTTT. This sequence encodes CASSERGRAAGNTIYF.

The CDR3 DNA reads TGTGCCAGCAGCTTTTTCCGGGACAGGTACAATGAGCAGTTCTTC. This encodes CASSFFRDRYNEQFF. The chain joins TRBV5-6 to TRBJ2-1; 8 nucleotides agree with TRBD1. Germline V gene data show CDR1 as SGHDT and CDR2 as YYEEEE. Trimming at V came to 2 bases and at J to 4 bases, leaving 5 bases not matched to a gene. This CDR3 is built from 15 residues.

The rearrangement joins TRBV4-2 to TRBJ2-3; the match to TRBD2 covers 10 bases. The CDR3 contains 17 residues. V was clipped by 4 bases and J by 7 bases; unmatched bases: 14. The germline CDR1 and CDR2 sequences are LGHNA and YNFKEQ. The DNA of the CDR3 is TGTGCCAGCAGCCCCACCGATAGAGCGGGAGGGCCGAATACGCAGTATTTT. It translates to CASSPTDRAGGPNTQYF.

The chain joins TRBV19 to TRBJ2-1; TRBD2 is a possible D gene (6 bases). From germline, CDR1 is LNHDA and CDR2 SQIVND (reference sequence). The CDR3 loop spans 15 amino acids. Trimming shortened V by 3 bases and J by 8 bases, and 17 bases separated the two germline ends. CDR3 region: CASSIAGLWGDEQFF. The CDR3, as DNA: TGTGCCAGTAGTATTGCGGGGTTGTGGGGGGATGAGCAGTTCTTC.

The CDR3 sequence is CASARDREAGELFF. As DNA, the CDR3 is TGCGCCAGTGCCCGGGACAGGGAGGCCGGGGAGCTGTTTTTT. The chain links TRBV10-1 to TRBJ2-2; 9 nucleotides agree with TRBD1. Per germline, CDR1 WNHNN and CDR2 SYGVQD (reference sequence). The CDR3 totals 14 residues. Unmatched junction bases numbered 8, after V lost 9 bases and J lost 6 bases.

The chain is built from TRBV6-5 and TRBJ2-2, with TRBD1 as a possible D gene (6 bases). CDR3 length: 12 residues. Germline assignment: CDR1 MNHEY and CDR2 SVGAGI. Deletions cut 5 bases from V and 8 bases from J, with 9 bases between. CDR3 amino acids: CASSTGWGELFF. DNA of the CDR3: TGTGCCAGCAGTACAGGGTGGGGGGAGCTGTTTTTT.

The J gene is TRBJ2-6, the V gene TRBV6-5, with D possibly matching TRBD1 (5 bases). The CDR3 runs 14 residues. The germline V gene has CDR1 MNHEY and CDR2 SVGAGI. Trimming took 7 bases from V and 2 from J, leaving 9 bases between them. The CDR3 nucleotides are TGTGCCAGCACCAGGGTGGCTGGGGCCAACGTCCTGACTTTC. Translating gives CASTRVAGANVLTF.

V and J are TRBV19 and TRBJ1-5; 7 positions match TRBD1. V lost 2 bases and J lost 7; bases outside the gene matches: 11. Germline V gene data show CDR1 as LNHDA and CDR2 as SQIVND (reference sequence). The CDR3 length is 16 residues. The CDR3 sequence is CASSIKPGGEGQPQHF. For the CDR3, the DNA is TGTGCCAGTAGTATAAAGCCAGGGGGAGAGGGGCAGCCCCAGCATTTT.

The chain couples TRBV9 to TRBJ1-6; TRBD1 is a possible D gene (5 bases). This CDR3 has 14 amino acids. Trimming stripped 2 bases from V and 10 bases from J, with 13 bases between. Germline lookup yields CDR1 SGDLS and CDR2 YYNGEE. The CDR3 is CASSVGDSGSPLHF. The DNA for the CDR3 is TGTGCCAGCAGCGTGGGGGACTCGGGATCACCCCTCCACTTT.

The chain has TRBV19 and TRBJ2-2, with 7 bases lining up with TRBD1. The CDR3 runs to 14 residues. Germline V gene data show CDR1 as LNHDA and CDR2 as SQIVND (reference sequence). Trimming at V came to 6 bases and at J to 7 bases, leaving 8 bases not matched to a gene. CDR3 sequence: CASRSRDRDGELFF. The CDR3 region has the DNA TGTGCCAGTAGAAGCCGGGACAGAGACGGGGAGCTGTTTTTT.

This chain connects TRBV9 to TRBJ2-5, with D unclear. The germline gives CDR1 SGDLS, CDR2 YYNGEE. Trimming left V 3 bases short and J 5 bases short, with 8 bases between. The CDR3 totals 12 residues. The chain's CDR3 is CASSANGETQYF. The CDR3 DNA reads TGTGCCAGCAGCGCTAACGGGGAGACCCAGTACTTC.

The gene calls are TRBV7-2 and TRBJ2-1; TRBD2 aligns across 14 bases. This CDR3 comprises 15 residues. Trimming at V came to 5 bases and at J to 6 bases, leaving 3 bases not matched to a gene. Germline CDR1 and CDR2: SGHTA and FQGNSA. CDR3 DNA: TGTGCCAGCAGCAACGGACTAGCGGGGGGCAATGAGCAGTTCTTC. Its translation: CASSNGLAGGNEQFF.

The genes are TRBV18 and TRBJ2-5, with D unresolved. Trimming stripped 0 bases from V and 4 bases from J, with 15 bases between. CDR1 KGHSH and CDR2 LQKENI come from the germline V gene. CDR3 size: 16 residues. The CDR3 bases are TGTGCCAGCTCACCACCTGCTTCGGGTTCCCCAGAGACCCAGTACTTC. Protein sequence: CASSPPASGSPETQYF.

The rearrangement joins TRBV5-5 to TRBJ1-5; TRBD1 is a possible D gene (5 bases). Germline CDR1 is SGHKS and CDR2 is YYEKEE (reference sequence). The V gene lost 0 bases and the J gene lost 2 bases, with 12 bases spanning the gap. The CDR3 runs to 16 residues. The CDR3: CASSLAQGGGNQPQHF. CDR3 nucleotide sequence: TGTGCCAGCAGCTTGGCGCAGGGAGGGGGCAATCAGCCCCAGCATTTT.

V gene TRBV7-9 combines with J gene TRBJ2-3; D is perhaps TRBD2 (6 bases). The V end lost 4 bases, the J end lost 1 base, and 9 bases lay between the germline ends. CDR3 length: 14 amino acids. The germline gives CDR1 SEHNR, CDR2 FQNEAQ (reference sequence). For the CDR3, the DNA is TGTGCCAGCAGCTGGGAGGCCCGCACAGATACGCAGTATTTT. The encoded protein is CASSWEARTDTQYF.

The table lists this clone with a few counts. This chain links TRBV7-2 with TRBJ2-2; D might be TRBD2 (5 bases). Between the trimmed V and J ends, which lost 5 bases and 7 bases, there was a span of 8 bases. This CDR3 is built from 12 residues. Germline lookup yields CDR1 SGHTA and CDR2 FQGNSA. CDR3 protein: CASSPDFGELFF. Written as DNA, the CDR3 is TGTGCCAGCAGCCCGGACTTCGGGGAGCTGTTTTTT. Drawing the rest from reference TRBV7-2 and TRBJ2-2, the complete variable domain is GAGVSQSPSNKVTEKGKDVELRCDPISGHTALYWYRQSLGQGLEFLIYFQGNSAPDKSGLPSDRFSAERTGGSVSTLTIQRTQQEDSAVYLCASSPDFGELFFGEGSRLTVL.

In its sample, this clone was seen a few times. This chain connects TRBV7-3 to TRBJ2-5; D gene ambiguous. The CDR3 extends over 12 amino acids. Per the germline V gene, CDR1 is SGHTA and CDR2 is FQGTGA. V was cut by 3 bases and J by 5 bases, with 7 bases left in between. This CDR3 is CASSFPEETQYF. The CDR3 nucleotides are TGTGCCAGCAGCTTTCCTGAGGAGACCCAGTACTTC.